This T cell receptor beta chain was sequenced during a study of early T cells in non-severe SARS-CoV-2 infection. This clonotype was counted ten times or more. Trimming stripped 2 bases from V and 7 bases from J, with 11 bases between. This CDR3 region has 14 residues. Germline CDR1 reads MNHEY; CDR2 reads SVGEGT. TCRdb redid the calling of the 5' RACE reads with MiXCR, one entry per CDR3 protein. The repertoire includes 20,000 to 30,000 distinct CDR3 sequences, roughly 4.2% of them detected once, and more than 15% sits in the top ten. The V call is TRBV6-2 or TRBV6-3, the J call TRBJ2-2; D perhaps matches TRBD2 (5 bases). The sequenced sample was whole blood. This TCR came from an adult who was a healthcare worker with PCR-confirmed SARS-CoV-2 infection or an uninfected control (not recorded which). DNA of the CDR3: TGTGCCAGCAGTTACCGTAGCGCCGGCGGGGAGCTGTTTTTT. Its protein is CASSYRSAGGELFF.